The 19 T cell receptor beta chains below were found in one sample sequenced in a study of PD-L1 blockade in urothelial cancer. The time point: peripheral blood 6 weeks after treatment start. Generated by immunoSEQ multiplex PCR, the TCRdb table keeps only in-frame clones and is missing some. Among tens of thousands of clones listed, 88% were seen once. This specimen consisted of PBMCs, obtained around atezolizumab (anti-PD-L1) treatment. The receptors here all came from a man aged 60 to 75 with urothelial cancer.

The chain has TRBV11-2 and TRBJ2-3; TRBD2 agrees at 14 bases. CDR1 is SGHAT and CDR2 is FQNNGV in the germline V gene. The J segment lost 5 bases and the V segment lost 5 bases, leaving 6 bases of the junction unmatched. The CDR3 consists of 16 residues. The DNA of the CDR3 is TGTGCCAGCAGCCGAGGACTAGCGGGAGGAGGAGATACGCAGTATTTT. This encodes CASSRGLAGGGDTQYF.

The rearrangement uses TRBV28 and TRBJ2-7, with D possibly matching TRBD1 (6 bases). Germline V gives CDR1 MDHEN, CDR2 SYDVKM. Trimming took 4 bases from V and 0 from J, leaving 16 bases between them. This CDR3 contains 16 residues. CDR3 loop: CASSSYGTSLSYEQYF. CDR3 nucleotides: TGTGCCAGCAGTTCTTACGGGACATCCCTCTCCTACGAGCAGTACTTC. Using reference TRBV28 and TRBJ2-7 for the parts outside the CDR3, the full variable domain is DVKVTQSSRYLVKRTGEKVFLECVQDMDHENMFWYRQDPGLGLRLIYFSYDVKMKEKGDIPEGYSVSREKKERFSLILESASTNQTSMYLCASSSYGTSLSYEQYFGPGTRLTVT.

The chain joins TRBV19 to TRBJ2-7; TRBD2 agrees at 7 bases. With V trimmed by 5 bases and J by 2 bases, 6 bases remained unmatched. CDR1 and CDR2 from the germline V gene are LNHDA and SQIVND (reference sequence). This CDR3 has 14 residues. As DNA, the CDR3 is TGTGCCAGTAGTGTGGGGGGGTTTCCCTACGAGCAGTACTTC. Protein: CASSVGGFPYEQYF.

The gene calls are TRBV7-6 and TRBJ2-1; 10 nucleotides align to TRBD2. The CDR3 consists of 16 residues. The V and J ends lost 5 bases and 5 bases, in that order; junction bases with no gene match: 9. Germline V gene lookup returns CDR1 SGHVS and CDR2 FNYEAQ. As DNA, the CDR3 is TGTGCCAGCAGCCAACCCGGGACTAGCGAACACAATGAGCAGTTCTTC. It is translated as CASSQPGTSEHNEQFF.

CDR3 loop: CASSLDLGFAEQYF. In nucleotides, the CDR3 is TGTGCCAGCAGCTTGGACCTGGGCTTTGCCGAGCAGTACTTC. The chain carries TRBV5-6 and TRBJ2-7, with D hard to call. CDR1 and CDR2 from the germline V gene are SGHDT and YYEEEE. This CDR3 spans 14 amino acids. V gave up 0 bases and J gave up 6 bases, with 13 bases separating them.

The rearrangement links TRBV10-1 to TRBJ2-1; unclear D gene. The CDR3 sequence is 12 residues long. V lost 4 bases and J 3 bases, leaving 4 bases between the germline ends. Looked up from germline, CDR1 is WNHNN and CDR2 is SYGVQD (reference sequence). CDR3 coding DNA: TGCGCCAGCAGTGGTCACTACAATGAGCAGTTCTTC. As protein: CASSGHYNEQFF.

The chain is built from TRBV6-4 and TRBJ2-7; 8 nucleotides agree with TRBD1. The CDR3 totals 17 residues. CDR1 is MRHNA and CDR2 is SNTAGT in the germline V gene. Germline trimming cut 7 bases from V and 3 bases from J; bases unmatched to any gene: 17. CDR3 region: CASTPKNTQGACYEQYF. The CDR3 region has the DNA TGTGCCAGCACCCCGAAAAATACTCAGGGGGCCTGCTACGAGCAGTACTTC.

The chain couples TRBV7-2 to TRBJ1-5, with no clear D. V shed 5 bases and J shed 5 bases, with 13 bases lying between them. There are 14 residues in the CDR3. The germline gives CDR1 SGHTA, CDR2 FQGNSA. CDR3 sequence: CASSGRRGDQPQHF. The CDR3 nucleotides are TGTGCCAGCAGCGGGCGGCGGGGAGATCAGCCCCAGCATTTT.

The chain recombines TRBV4-1 with TRBJ2-2; 10 bases agree with TRBD2. Germline CDR1 reads MGHRA; CDR2 reads YSYEKL. J lost 6 bases, V lost 6 bases, and 7 bases had no gene match. The CDR3 is 15 residues long. The CDR3 DNA is TGCGCCAGCAGTCTTAGCGGGGGGCCATCCGGGGAGCTGTTTTTT. Its translation: CASSLSGGPSGELFF.

The J gene is TRBJ2-5, the V gene TRBV5-4; 8 nucleotides line up with TRBD2. Trimming at V came to 7 bases and at J to 1 base, leaving 12 bases not matched to a gene. The CDR3 contains 16 residues. Germline CDR1 is SGHNT and CDR2 is YYREEE (reference sequence). CDR3 protein: CASQRESAGVQETQYF. The DNA of the CDR3 is TGTGCCAGCCAGCGGGAATCAGCGGGGGTCCAAGAGACCCAGTACTTC.

The rearrangement joins TRBV5-5 to TRBJ1-5; 10 positions match TRBD1. V was clipped by 5 bases and J by 2 bases; unmatched bases: 16. CDR1 and CDR2 from the germline V gene are SGHKS and YYEKEE (reference sequence). The CDR3 covers 19 residues. Written as DNA, the CDR3 is TGTGCCAGCAGGGAAGGTAGCCTAGCCGGGACAGGGGGCAATCAGCCCCAGCATTTT. It specifies CASREGSLAGTGGNQPQHF.

The V and J genes are TRBV7-9 and TRBJ1-1; D possibly corresponds to TRBD1 (5 bases). Trimming stripped 3 bases from V and 1 base from J, with 12 bases between. Germline CDR1 is SEHNR and CDR2 is FQNEAQ (reference sequence). The CDR3 is 15 residues long. This chain's CDR3 is CASSFQDTKNTEAFF. The DNA of the CDR3 is TGTGCCAGCAGCTTTCAGGACACGAAGAACACTGAAGCTTTCTTT.

The chain employs TRBV29-1 and TRBJ1-4; TRBD1 is a possible D gene (5 bases). Germline lookup yields CDR1 SQVTM and CDR2 ANQGSEA. Between the trimmed V and J ends, which lost 6 bases and 11 bases, there was a span of 13 bases. The CDR3 extends over 11 amino acids. The CDR3 DNA reads as TGCAGCGTCGAGGAGGGGTTTAAACTGTTTTTT. Encoded protein: CSVEEGFKLFF.

V is TRBV13 and J is TRBJ2-5; the D gene is possibly TRBD2 (7 bases). Germline V gene sequence: CDR1 PRHDT, CDR2 FYEKMQ (reference sequence). The CDR3 extends over 15 amino acids. The V end lost 5 bases, the J end lost 6 bases, and 19 bases lay between the germline ends. CDR3 protein: CASSVRGGLEKTQYF. The CDR3 DNA reads TGTGCCAGCAGCGTACGCGGGGGCCTGGAGAAGACCCAGTACTTC.

In this sample, this clone turned up a few times. The V gene is TRBV4-2, the J gene TRBJ1-2; perhaps TRBD1 as D (5 bases). CDR1 LGHNA and CDR2 YNFKEQ come from the germline V gene. This CDR3 spans 15 amino acids. Trimming removed 0 bases from V and 5 bases from J, with 13 bases in between. CDR3 DNA: TGTGCCAGCAGCCAAGAGGAGATCAGGGTATATGGCTACACCTTC. As protein: CASSQEEIRVYGYTF.

The chain is built from TRBV11-2 and TRBJ2-1; TRBD2 matches at 10 bases. Losses at the gene ends were 3 bases for V and 1 base for J; bases not matched to a gene: 3. The CDR3 totals 16 residues. Germline V lookup: CDR1 SGHAT, CDR2 FQNNGV. Here the CDR3 reads CASSFLAGESYNEQFF. The DNA of the CDR3 is TGTGCCAGCAGCTTTCTAGCGGGAGAATCCTACAATGAGCAGTTCTTC.

The rearrangement joins TRBV5-1 to TRBJ2-7, with a tentative D call TRBD1 (6 bases). The CDR3 has 13 residues. Trimming shortened V by 7 bases and J by 3 bases, and 14 bases separated the two germline ends. CDR1 is SGHRS, CDR2 YFSETQ, per germline. As DNA, the CDR3 is TGCGCCAGCCGGCTCCGACAGGACTACGAGCAGTACTTC. Its translation: CASRLRQDYEQYF.

This chain uses TRBV30 with TRBJ1-2; D is uncertain. The CDR3 is 12 amino acids. The V end lost 2 bases, the J end lost 7 bases, and 11 bases lay between the germline ends. In germline, CDR1 is GTSNPN, CDR2 SVGIG (reference sequence). The CDR3 protein is CAWSRVGVGYTF. The CDR3 DNA reads as TGTGCCTGGAGTCGAGTGGGAGTTGGCTACACCTTC.

The chain employs TRBV6-1 and TRBJ1-2; 7 nucleotides align to TRBD1. With V trimmed by 2 bases and J by 3 bases, 6 bases remained unmatched. The CDR3 sequence is 15 residues long. Per the germline V gene, CDR1 is MNHNS and CDR2 is SASEGT. Here the CDR3 DNA reads TGTGCCAGCAGTGAAAATACAGGGGCGGACTATGGCTACACCTTC. Its translation is CASSENTGADYGYTF.